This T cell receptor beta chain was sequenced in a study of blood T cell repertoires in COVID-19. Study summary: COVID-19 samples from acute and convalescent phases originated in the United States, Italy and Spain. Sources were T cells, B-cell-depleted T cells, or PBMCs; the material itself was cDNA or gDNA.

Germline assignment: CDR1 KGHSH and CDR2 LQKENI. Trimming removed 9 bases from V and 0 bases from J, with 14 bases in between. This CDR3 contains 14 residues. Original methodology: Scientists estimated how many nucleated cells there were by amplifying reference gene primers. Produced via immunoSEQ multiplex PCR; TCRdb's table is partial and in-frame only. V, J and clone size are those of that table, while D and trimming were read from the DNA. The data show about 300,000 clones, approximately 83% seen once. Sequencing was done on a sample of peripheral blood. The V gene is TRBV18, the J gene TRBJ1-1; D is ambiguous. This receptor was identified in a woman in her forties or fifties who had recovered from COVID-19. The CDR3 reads CASCQATMNTEAFF. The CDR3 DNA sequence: TGTGCCAGTTGCCAGGCGACAATGAACACTGAAGCTTTCTTT.